Shown below are 28 T cell receptor beta chains from a single sample sequenced in a study of shared clonotypes between healthy human individuals. Method: immunoSEQ multiplex PCR; TCRdb's copy keeps in-frame clones and lacks some. The sample includes some 2,400,000 clones, approximately 96% of them seen just once. Sequenced: naive CD4+ T cells sorted from blood. Subset given: CD45RA+ positively selected. The source of these receptors is a man aged 18 to 30 in good health.

Notes on this clone: This sample includes further DNA sequences coding for the same CDR3. This chain uses TRBV5-1 with TRBJ2-7, with D tentatively TRBD1 or TRBD2 (5 bases each). V was cut by 4 bases and J by 4 bases, with 15 bases left in between. The germline gives CDR1 SGHRS, CDR2 YFSETQ. The CDR3 contains 14 residues. CDR3 protein: CASSTQGGSYEQYF. In nucleotides, the CDR3 is TGCGCCAGCAGCACCCAGGGTGGGAGTTACGAGCAGTACTTC.

The chain carries TRBV6-6 and TRBJ2-6; no definite D call. This CDR3 has 16 amino acids. Trimming took off 5 bases at V and 0 bases at J, with 11 bases between the two ends. Germline values: CDR1 MNHNY, CDR2 SVGAGI (reference sequence). The CDR3: CASSTITPSGANVLTF. The CDR3 region has the DNA TGTGCCAGCAGTACCATAACACCCTCTGGGGCCAACGTCCTGACTTTC.

The chain employs TRBV5-1 and TRBJ2-2; 12 nucleotides agree with TRBD1. The germline gives CDR1 SGHRS, CDR2 YFSETQ. V lost 3 bases, J lost 3 bases, and 12 bases stayed unmatched. The CDR3 length is 19 residues. The CDR3: CASSSVGQGAPGDTGELFF. The CDR3 DNA sequence: TGCGCCAGCAGCTCAGTGGGACAGGGGGCCCCGGGGGACACCGGGGAGCTGTTTTTT.

V is TRBV19 and J is TRBJ1-5; D may be TRBD1 (5 bases). The CDR3 consists of 15 residues. Trimming took 4 bases from V and 0 from J, leaving 10 bases between them. The germline gives CDR1 LNHDA, CDR2 SQIVND (reference sequence). The CDR3 bases are TGTGCCAGTAGTACCCGGGACCTTAGCAATCAGCCCCAGCATTTT. Translated, it gives CASSTRDLSNQPQHF.

The chain couples TRBV18 to TRBJ2-3; 7 bases line up with TRBD2. The CDR3 has 17 residues. J was trimmed by 4 bases and V by 1 base; bases with no gene match: 11. Germline V gene data show CDR1 as KGHSH and CDR2 as LQKENI. CDR3 DNA sequence: TGTGCCAGCTCACCACAGCGGGGCGGCCCAAGATCAGATACGCAGTATTTT. This codes for CASSPQRGGPRSDTQYF.

This clone was counted once. The gene calls are TRBV11-2 and TRBJ2-7; D may be TRBD2 (5 bases). V shed 7 bases and J shed 6 bases, with 16 bases lying between them. CDR1 and CDR2 (germline): SGHAT, FQNNGV. The CDR3 has 13 residues. In DNA form, the CDR3 reads TGTGCCAGCAATCTCGGGGTTTTTGGCGAGCAGTACTTC. It encodes CASNLGVFGEQYF.

The chain couples TRBV4-1 to TRBJ2-7; the match to TRBD1 covers 10 bases. This CDR3 is 16 amino acids long. Germline V gene lookup returns CDR1 MGHRA and CDR2 YSYEKL. The V gene end was trimmed by 2 bases and the J gene end by 1 base; junction bases not matched to a gene: 5. The CDR3, as DNA: TGCGCCAGCAGCCAATTCCCGGGACAGGGGTCCTACGAGCAGTACTTC. Its protein is CASSQFPGQGSYEQYF.

This chain links TRBV7-9 with TRBJ2-7; 11 bases align to TRBD1. The CDR3 totals 15 residues. The V and J ends lost 4 bases and 6 bases, in that order; junction bases with no gene match: 8. Germline CDR1 SEHNR, CDR2 FQNEAQ (reference sequence). The CDR3 sequence: CASSSLGQGEREQYF. The CDR3 nucleotides read TGTGCCAGCAGCTCGTTGGGACAGGGGGAGCGCGAGCAGTACTTC.

The genes are TRBV5-1 and TRBJ1-4, with D maybe TRBD1 (5 bases). Germline V gene lookup returns CDR1 SGHRS and CDR2 YFSETQ. The CDR3 runs 17 residues. The V end was cut by 1 base, the J end by 8 bases, with 21 bases between. The CDR3 nucleotides are TGCGCCAGCAGCTTGCAGGGTCTTGGAGGGAGTTCGGAAAAACTGTTTTTT. Its translation is CASSLQGLGGSSEKLFF.

This clone has a single count. J is TRBJ1-2 and V is TRBV28; D is possibly TRBD1 (5 bases). Trimming cost V 2 bases and J 5 bases, with 12 bases left between them. The length of the CDR3 is 14 residues. Germline CDR1 MDHEN, CDR2 SYDVKM. The CDR3: CASSLSGQGYGYTF. The CDR3 region has the DNA TGTGCCAGCAGTTTAAGCGGACAAGGATATGGCTACACCTTC.

The V gene is TRBV6-4, the J gene TRBJ1-2; D is unresolved. The V and J ends lost 3 bases and 0 bases respectively, with 11 bases between them. CDR1 is MRHNA and CDR2 is SNTAGT in the germline V gene. This CDR3 contains 15 residues. The CDR3 loop is CASSERAEANYGYTF. CDR3 nucleotide sequence: TGTGCCAGCAGTGAAAGGGCAGAAGCTAACTATGGCTACACCTTC.

The V and J genes are TRBV19 and TRBJ1-2; no clear D. Trimming stripped 6 bases from V and 8 bases from J, with 13 bases between. The CDR3 sequence is 12 residues long. Germline lookup yields CDR1 LNHDA and CDR2 SQIVND (reference sequence). The CDR3 nucleotides read TGTGCCAGTAGATGGCAAAATCAAGGCTACACCTTC. Its translation: CASRWQNQGYTF.

The CDR3 coding sequence is TGTGCCAGCAGGGCGGGACTAGCGGACGGGGAGCTGTTTTTT. It codes for CASRAGLADGELFF. The genes are TRBV2 and TRBJ2-2; 11 bases align to TRBD2. Germline V gives CDR1 SNHLY, CDR2 FYNNEI. This CDR3 comprises 14 residues. J was trimmed by 7 bases and V by 6 bases; bases with no gene match: 4.

The V and J genes are TRBV7-9 and TRBJ2-1, with 9 bases lining up with TRBD2. CDR3 length: 15 amino acids. Germline V CDR1 and CDR2: SEHNR, FQNEAQ (reference sequence). V lost 2 bases, J lost 6 bases, and 5 bases stayed unmatched. The CDR3 DNA sequence: TGTGCCAGCAGCTTATACAGCGGGAGGTTCAATGAGCAGTTCTTC. This gives the protein CASSLYSGRFNEQFF.

J is TRBJ2-7 and V is TRBV27; D might be TRBD1 (6 bases). The CDR3 extends over 14 amino acids. In germline, CDR1 is MNHEY, CDR2 SMNVEV (reference sequence). The germline V and J ends were trimmed by 4 bases and 5 bases, with 15 bases remaining between them. CDR3 DNA sequence: TGTGCCAGCAGTTCCCACAGGGTTGGCAACGAGCAGTACTTC. Translated: CASSSHRVGNEQYF.

The V gene is TRBV5-1, the J gene TRBJ1-4; D not certain. Trimming pared 5 bases from V and 0 bases from J, leaving 8 bases between. This CDR3 is built from 14 residues. Germline CDR1 reads SGHRS; CDR2 reads YFSETQ. The CDR3 reads CASSEVATNEKLFF. The CDR3 bases are TGCGCCAGCAGTGAGGTGGCAACTAATGAAAAACTGTTTTTT.

V usage is TRBV11-3 and J usage is TRBJ2-5, with D perhaps matching TRBD2 (5 bases). Germline values: CDR1 SGHNT, CDR2 YENEEA. V was cut by 0 bases and J by 13 bases, with 15 bases left in between. The CDR3 sequence is 13 residues long. DNA of the CDR3: TGTGCCAGCAGCTTAGAACCGGGAACCCTTTTGTACTTC. Residues: CASSLEPGTLLYF.

As to this clone: At the DNA level, this CDR3 is encoded by other sequences in the same sample as well. V is TRBV20-1 and J is TRBJ2-7; D gene uncertain. Germline CDR1 and CDR2: DFQATT and SNEGSKA (reference sequence). The length of the CDR3 is 11 residues. Trimming removed 3 bases at V and 2 bases at J, with 5 bases between. The CDR3 reads CSASIAYEQYF. DNA for the CDR3: TGCAGTGCTAGTATAGCCTACGAGCAGTACTTC.

V is TRBV6-1 and J is TRBJ2-1, with 10 bases identical to TRBD2. CDR1 is MNHNS, CDR2 SASEGT, per germline. Germline trimming cut 0 bases from V and 15 bases from J; bases unmatched to any gene: 11. The CDR3 consists of 15 residues. CDR3 in DNA: TGTGCCAGCAGTGAAGCGGGACTAGCGAACCAAGCCCTGTTCTTC. It specifies CASSEAGLANQALFF.

This clone came up a few times. The junction differs from germline at one of its ends, possibly a read error. The J gene is TRBJ1-2, the V gene TRBV5-1; TRBD1 aligns across 7 bases. Germline V gives CDR1 SGHRS, CDR2 YFSETQ. The CDR3 is 15 residues long. The CDR3 coding sequence is TGCGTCAGCAGCCAAGGACAGGCCTTGGGCTATGGCTACACCTTC. It is translated as CVSSQGQALGYGYTF. Looking up the rest from reference TRBV5-1 and TRBJ1-2 gives the full variable domain: KAGVTQTPRYLIKTRGQQVTLSCSPISGHRSVSWYQQTPGQGLQFLFEYFSETQRNKGNFPGRFSGRQFSNSRSEMNVSTLELGDSALYLCVSSQGQALGYGYTFGSGTRLTVV.

J is TRBJ2-2 and V is TRBV11-2; no clear D gene. CDR1 and CDR2 from the germline V gene are SGHAT and FQNNGV. Trimming removed 4 bases at V and 4 bases at J, with 7 bases between. The CDR3 contains 13 residues. In DNA, the CDR3 is TGTGCCAGCAGCTGGACCCTCACCGGGGAGCTGTTTTTT. It codes for CASSWTLTGELFF.

The chain carries TRBV10-3 and TRBJ2-3; weak D call: TRBD2 (6 bases). V was shortened by 5 bases and J by 4 bases, with 16 bases between the two germline ends. Germline V gene sequence: CDR1 ENHRY, CDR2 SYGVKD. The CDR3 consists of 15 residues. The CDR3 nucleotides read TGTGCCATCAGTAACACGTTGGGGGGTGCAGATACGCAGTATTTT. It specifies CAISNTLGGADTQYF.

In regard to this clone: Other DNA sequences of this sample code for an identical CDR3. This chain joins TRBV5-1 and TRBJ2-3; 7 bases align to TRBD1. The CDR3 is 15 residues long. Germline CDR1 SGHRS, CDR2 YFSETQ. The V segment lost 5 bases and the J segment 0 bases; nucleotides outside the gene matches: 6. CDR3 sequence: CASSPGQTSTDTQYF. DNA for the CDR3: TGCGCCAGCAGTCCGGGACAGACCAGCACAGATACGCAGTATTTT.

This rearrangement joins TRBV20-1 to TRBJ2-3; D call uncertain. This CDR3 has 11 residues. V lost 3 bases to trimming and J lost 5 bases, with 6 bases between them. The germline V gene has CDR1 DFQATT and CDR2 SNEGSKA (reference sequence). The CDR3 spells CSASKVDTQYF. As DNA, the CDR3 is TGCAGTGCTAGTAAGGTAGATACGCAGTATTTT.

The CDR3, as DNA: TGTGCCAGTAGTCTCTCCCGGGCCAAAAACATTCAGTACTTC. Its translation is CASSLSRAKNIQYF. The rearrangement uses TRBV19 and TRBJ2-4; D uncertain. CDR1 LNHDA and CDR2 SQIVND come from the germline V gene (reference sequence). V gave up 5 bases and J gave up 1 base, with 9 bases separating them. The CDR3 spans 14 residues.

The gene calls are TRBV9 and TRBJ2-3; 12 bases fit TRBD2. The CDR3 runs 18 residues. Germline CDR1 and CDR2: SGDLS and YYNGEE. V lost 2 bases and J lost 0; bases outside the gene matches: 7. The CDR3 is CASSVTPGLAGSTDTQYF. In DNA, the CDR3 is TGTGCCAGCAGCGTCACACCAGGACTAGCGGGGAGCACAGATACGCAGTATTTT. Complete variable domain (other parts from reference TRBV9 and TRBJ2-3): DSGVTQTPKHLITATGQRVTLRCSPRSGDLSVYWYQQSLDQGLQFLIQYYNGEERAKGNILERFSAQQFPDLHSELNLSSLELGDSALYFCASSVTPGLAGSTDTQYFGPGTRLTVL.

The chain employs TRBV6-5 and TRBJ1-6, with 8 bases identical to TRBD1. J lost 8 bases, V lost 0 bases, and 3 bases had no gene match. This CDR3 is 15 amino acids long. Germline lookup yields CDR1 MNHEY and CDR2 SVGAGI. The CDR3 reads CASSYSSGGDSPLHF. The CDR3 coding sequence is TGTGCCAGCAGTTACTCTTCAGGGGGCGATTCACCCCTCCACTTT.

For the CDR3, the DNA is TGTGCCAGCAGCTTAGGGATGGGCAGCAACGAGCAGTACTTC. Protein sequence: CASSLGMGSNEQYF. The rearrangement uses TRBV7-2 and TRBJ2-7; D gene unclear. The germline CDR1 and CDR2 sequences are SGHTA and FQGNSA. Trimming took 1 base from V and 5 from J, leaving 12 bases between them. This CDR3 has 14 residues.